Only a few counts were recorded for the clone carrying this T cell receptor (beta chain). The data are from a study of blood T cells in healthy people across ages. Across the study: Template switching retrieved approximately one barcoded beta molecule for each two T cells.

The length of the CDR3 is 15 residues. From germline, CDR1 is DFQATT and CDR2 SNEGSKA (reference sequence). V was shortened by 0 bases and J by 6 bases, with 15 bases between the two germline ends. Through a sample-barcoded 5' primer and a J-beta primer mix, a second PCR was run for roughly 7 to 12 cycles. TCRdb independently ran MiXCR on the 5' RACE reads; one entry per CDR3 protein. The repertoire holds some 1.5 million distinct CDR3 sequences, with approximately 43% as singletons. The TCR comes from a woman younger than 35 in good health. The V call is TRBV20-1, the J call TRBJ2-4; tentatively, D is TRBD2 (7 bases). The sample consisted of blood. CDR3 loop: CSAREGGVEINIQYF. CDR3 nucleotides: TGCAGTGCTAGAGAAGGGGGGGTTGAGATAAACATTCAGTACTTC.